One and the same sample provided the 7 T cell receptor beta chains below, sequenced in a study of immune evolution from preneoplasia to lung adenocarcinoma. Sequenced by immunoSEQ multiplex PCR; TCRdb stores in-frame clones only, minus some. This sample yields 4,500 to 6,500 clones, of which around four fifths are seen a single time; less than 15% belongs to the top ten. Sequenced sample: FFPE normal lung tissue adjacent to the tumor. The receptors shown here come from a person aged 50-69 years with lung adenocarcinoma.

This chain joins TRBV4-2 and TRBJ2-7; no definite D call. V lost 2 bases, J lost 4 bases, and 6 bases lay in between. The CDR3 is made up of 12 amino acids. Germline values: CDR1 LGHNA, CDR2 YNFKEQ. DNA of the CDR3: TGTGCCAGCAGCCAATCCAGGTACGAGCAGTACTTC. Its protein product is CASSQSRYEQYF.

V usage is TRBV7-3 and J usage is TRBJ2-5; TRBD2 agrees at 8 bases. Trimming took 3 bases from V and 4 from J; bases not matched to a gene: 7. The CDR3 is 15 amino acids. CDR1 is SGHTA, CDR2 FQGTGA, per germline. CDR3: CASSLTGGPGETQYF. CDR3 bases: TGTGCCAGCAGCTTGACGGGAGGGCCGGGAGAGACCCAGTACTTC.

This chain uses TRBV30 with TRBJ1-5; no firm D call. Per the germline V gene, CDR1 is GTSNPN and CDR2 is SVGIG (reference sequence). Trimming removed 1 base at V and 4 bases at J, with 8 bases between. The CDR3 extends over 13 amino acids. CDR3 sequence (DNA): TGTGCCTGGAGTGCCTACAGTAATCAGCCCCAGCATTTT. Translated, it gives CAWSAYSNQPQHF. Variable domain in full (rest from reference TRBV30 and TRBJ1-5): SQTIHQWPATLVQPVGSPLSLECTVEGTSNPNLYWYRQAAGRGLQLLFYSVGIGQISSEVPQNLSASRPQDRQFILSSKKLLLSDSGFYLCAWSAYSNQPQHFGDGTRLSIL.

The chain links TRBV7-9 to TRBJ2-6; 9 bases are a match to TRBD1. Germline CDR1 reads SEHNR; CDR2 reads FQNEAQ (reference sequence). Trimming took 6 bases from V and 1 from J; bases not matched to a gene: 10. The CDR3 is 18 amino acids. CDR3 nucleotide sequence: TGTGCCAGCAGAACGGGACAGGGAAATCCATCTGGGGCCAACGTCCTGACTTTC. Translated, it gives CASRTGQGNPSGANVLTF.

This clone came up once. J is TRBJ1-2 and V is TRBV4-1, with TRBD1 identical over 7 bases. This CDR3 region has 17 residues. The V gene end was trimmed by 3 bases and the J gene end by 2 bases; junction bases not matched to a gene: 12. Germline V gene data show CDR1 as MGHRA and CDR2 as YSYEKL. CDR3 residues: CASSQRTGIQANYGYTF. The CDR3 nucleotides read TGCGCCAGCAGCCAGCGGACAGGAATACAAGCGAACTATGGCTACACCTTC.

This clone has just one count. This chain's CDR3 is CASSLGLAGDIQYF. The CDR3 coding sequence is TGTGCCAGCAGTCTTGGACTAGCGGGAGACATTCAGTACTTC. The V and J genes are TRBV6-5 and TRBJ2-4, with 13 bases matching TRBD2. Germline CDR1 is MNHEY and CDR2 is SVGAGI. The ends lost 5 bases at V and 8 bases at J; junction bases unmatched: 3. This CDR3 has 14 amino acids.

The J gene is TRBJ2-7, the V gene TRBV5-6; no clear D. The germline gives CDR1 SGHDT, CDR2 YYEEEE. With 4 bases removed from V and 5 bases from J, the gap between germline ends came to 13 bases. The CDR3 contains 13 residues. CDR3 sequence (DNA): TGTGCCAGCAGCAGCGTAGGAGTCCACGAGCAGTACTTC. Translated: CASSSVGVHEQYF.